Listed here are 20 T cell receptor beta chains from one sample, sequenced in a study of T cell responses to AZD1222 COVID-19 vaccine. Clones were read by immunoSEQ multiplex PCR, and TCRdb kept only the in-frame ones, dropping some. In the table there are approximately 100,000 clones, around 84% of which are singletons. The sequenced sample was peripheral blood, obtained on day 0 of AZD1222 vaccination. Receptors originate from an adult in good health.

The chain is built from TRBV5-5 and TRBJ2-7, with a weak D call TRBD1 (5 bases). Germline V lookup: CDR1 SGHKS, CDR2 YYEKEE (reference sequence). Trimming pared 0 bases from V and 2 bases from J, leaving 9 bases between. CDR3 length equals 14 residues. The CDR3 coding sequence is TGTGCCAGCAGCTTGGATCAGGGTACCTACGAGCAGTACTTC. As protein: CASSLDQGTYEQYF.

CDR3 loop: CASSLDSGPQHF. In DNA, the CDR3 is TGTGCCAGCAGCTTGGATAGCGGGCCCCAGCATTTT. The V and J genes are TRBV5-4 and TRBJ1-5; D gene uncertain. Trimming stripped 0 bases from V and 9 bases from J, with 7 bases between. This CDR3 region has 12 residues. Germline lookup yields CDR1 SGHNT and CDR2 YYREEE (reference sequence).

CDR3 in DNA: TGTGCCAGCAGCCCCAGTCCGCAGCCGGGCCCGAGCTCACCCCTCCACTTT. Amino acids: CASSPSPQPGPSSPLHF. The chain has TRBV7-3 and TRBJ1-6; no definite D call. V was trimmed by 5 bases and J by 10 bases, leaving 24 bases between them. Germline lookup yields CDR1 SGHTA and CDR2 FQGTGA. The CDR3 consists of 17 residues.

The chain combines TRBV18 with TRBJ1-2, with D unresolved. In germline, CDR1 is KGHSH, CDR2 LQKENI. V dropped 0 bases and J dropped 0 bases, with 11 bases sitting between them. The CDR3 sequence is 16 residues long. In DNA, the CDR3 is TGTGCCAGCTCACCACCGAATGACAACCCTAACTATGGCTACACCTTC. Translated, it gives CASSPPNDNPNYGYTF.

The V call is TRBV24-1, the J call TRBJ2-7; D is perhaps TRBD2 (6 bases). V was cut by 3 bases and J by 3 bases, with 14 bases left in between. The germline V gene encodes CDR1 KGHDR and CDR2 SFDVKD. The CDR3 contains 15 residues. The DNA of the CDR3 is TGTGCCACCAGTGATGGGGGAGGAGAACTCTACGAGCAGTACTTC. Encoded protein: CATSDGGGELYEQYF.

V gene TRBV5-4 combines with J gene TRBJ1-2, with 12 bases matching TRBD1. The CDR3 spans 15 residues. CDR1 is SGHNT and CDR2 is YYREEE in the germline V gene (reference sequence). V trimming: 3 bases; J trimming: 3 bases; junction bases outside the gene matches: 3. The CDR3 DNA reads as TGTGCCAGCAGCTGGGGACAGGGGGCCTACTATGGCTACACCTTC. It codes for CASSWGQGAYYGYTF.

The chain recombines TRBV20-1 with TRBJ1-5; 7 bases are a match to TRBD1. CDR1 is DFQATT, CDR2 SNEGSKA, per germline (reference sequence). The junction had 6 bases not matched to a gene; V was cut back by 3 bases and J by 1 base. CDR3 length: 15 amino acids. The CDR3 here is CSASGGGRSNQPQHF. The CDR3, as DNA: TGCAGTGCTAGTGGAGGGGGCCGAAGCAATCAGCCCCAGCATTTT.

The chain carries TRBV3-1 (or the pseudogene TRBV3-2) and TRBJ1-4, with a possible D match to TRBD1 (6 bases). Per germline, CDR1 LGHDT and CDR2 YNNKEL (reference sequence). V lost 0 bases and J 3 bases, leaving 17 bases between the germline ends. The CDR3 contains 18 residues. The CDR3: CASSQERYRVGANEKLFF. The CDR3 DNA reads TGTGCCAGCAGCCAAGAACGGTACAGGGTGGGGGCTAATGAAAAACTGTTTTTT.

The gene calls are TRBV6-4 and TRBJ2-1; D is ambiguous. The CDR3 has 14 amino acids. The germline gives CDR1 MRHNA, CDR2 SNTAGT. The V end lost 0 bases, the J end lost 6 bases, and 9 bases lay between the germline ends. CDR3 coding DNA: TGTGCCAGCAGTGACTCATCCAACACCAATGAGCAGTTCTTC. Amino acids: CASSDSSNTNEQFF.

The chain joins TRBV5-1 to TRBJ1-2; tentatively, D is TRBD1 (5 bases). The germline V gene has CDR1 SGHRS and CDR2 YFSETQ. CDR3 length: 13 residues. V was pared by 0 bases and J by 5 bases, with 8 bases between. The CDR3 reads CASSLDGGYGYTF. The CDR3 DNA follows: TGCGCCAGCAGCTTGGACGGGGGGTATGGCTACACCTTC.

The V and J genes are TRBV11-2 and TRBJ1-1; no clear D gene. Trimming cost V 4 bases and J 3 bases, with 21 bases left between them. CDR1 and CDR2 from the germline V gene are SGHAT and FQNNGV. The CDR3 is 17 residues long. Here the CDR3 reads CASSYFSLGSADTEAFF. CDR3 nucleotides: TGTGCCAGCAGCTACTTTAGTTTAGGGAGTGCGGACACTGAAGCTTTCTTT.

CDR3 sequence: CASSYRGAQPQHF. Written as DNA, the CDR3 is TGTGCCAGCAGTTATCGGGGAGCTCAGCCCCAGCATTTT. This chain connects TRBV6-2 or TRBV6-3 to TRBJ1-5; D uncertain. CDR3 length: 13 amino acids. Trimming left V 3 bases short and J 6 bases short, with 9 bases between. Germline-derived CDR1 and CDR2 are MNHEY and SVGEGT.

The genes are TRBV27 and TRBJ2-1, with 12 bases identical to TRBD2. CDR3 length: 18 residues. Germline CDR1 and CDR2: MNHEY and SMNVEV (reference sequence). The J segment lost 0 bases and the V segment lost 7 bases, leaving 10 bases of the junction unmatched. DNA of the CDR3: TGTGCCAGCACATCCGGGACTAGCGGGCTTAGCTCCTACAATGAGCAGTTCTTC. It is translated as CASTSGTSGLSSYNEQFF.

The chain employs TRBV7-2 and TRBJ1-6; 7 nucleotides agree with TRBD1. Germline CDR1 reads SGHTA; CDR2 reads FQGNSA. The junction had 5 bases not matched to a gene; V was cut back by 5 bases and J by 4 bases. This CDR3 is 15 amino acids long. CDR3 sequence (DNA): TGTGCCAGCAGCCCCCGGGACAGTTATAATTCACCCCTCCACTTT. Translated, it gives CASSPRDSYNSPLHF.

The V gene is TRBV9, the J gene TRBJ2-1; perhaps TRBD1 as D (6 bases). CDR3 length equals 15 residues. Germline-derived CDR1 and CDR2 are SGDLS and YYNGEE. V lost 0 bases to trimming and J lost 4 bases, with 11 bases between them. The DNA of the CDR3 is TGTGCCAGCAGCGTAGCGGGACACAATTACAATGAGCAGTTCTTC. Amino acids: CASSVAGHNYNEQFF.

V and J are TRBV27 and TRBJ1-2; no clear D gene. Germline V gives CDR1 MNHEY, CDR2 SMNVEV (reference sequence). The V and J ends lost 5 bases and 6 bases respectively, with 22 bases between them. The CDR3 loop spans 16 amino acids. For the CDR3, the DNA is TGTGCCAGCAGTCGACGGGTTACCGTTGAGAGAGATGGCTACACCTTC. Translation: CASSRRVTVERDGYTF.

The chain uses TRBV28 and TRBJ2-4, with 7 bases that match TRBD2. Germline V gene sequence: CDR1 MDHEN, CDR2 SYDVKM. This CDR3 is built from 15 residues. With V trimmed by 6 bases and J by 0 bases, 5 bases remained unmatched. CDR3 DNA sequence: TGTGCCAGCAGGTCTAGCGGATTAGCCAAAAACATTCAGTACTTC. As protein: CASRSSGLAKNIQYF.

Here the CDR3 DNA reads TGTGCCAGCAGTAGGATGGTGGGTGAGCAGTTCTTC. Translating it yields CASSRMVGEQFF. The gene calls are TRBV28 and TRBJ2-1; D gene uncertain. The V gene lost 5 bases and the J gene lost 9 bases, with 11 bases spanning the gap. CDR1 is MDHEN, CDR2 SYDVKM, per germline. The CDR3 runs to 12 residues.

The rearrangement uses TRBV27 and TRBJ2-3, with 12 bases aligning to TRBD2. Per the germline V gene, CDR1 is MNHEY and CDR2 is SMNVEV (reference sequence). V gave up 4 bases and J gave up 6 bases; unmatched junction bases: 8. There are 16 residues in the CDR3. CDR3: CASSSRLGLAGDTQYF. CDR3 in DNA: TGTGCCAGCAGTTCCCGACTGGGACTAGCGGGTGATACGCAGTATTTT.

For the CDR3, the DNA is TGTGCCAGTATGGGGCGGACCCTTTTCACCGGGGAGCTGTTTTTT. The encoded protein is CASMGRTLFTGELFF. The chain has TRBV19 and TRBJ2-2, with a tentative D call TRBD1 (5 bases). Germline CDR1 LNHDA, CDR2 SQIVND (reference sequence). V was pared by 7 bases and J by 4 bases, with 16 bases between. This CDR3 spans 15 amino acids.